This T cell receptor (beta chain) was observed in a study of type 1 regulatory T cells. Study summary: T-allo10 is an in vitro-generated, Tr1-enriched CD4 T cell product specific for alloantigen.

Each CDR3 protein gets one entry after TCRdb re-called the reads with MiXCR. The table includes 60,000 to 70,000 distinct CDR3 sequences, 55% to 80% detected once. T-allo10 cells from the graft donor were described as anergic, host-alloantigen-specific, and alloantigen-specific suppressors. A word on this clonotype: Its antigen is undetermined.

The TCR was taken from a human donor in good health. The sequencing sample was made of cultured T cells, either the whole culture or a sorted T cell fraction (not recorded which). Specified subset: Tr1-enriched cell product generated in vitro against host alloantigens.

The CDR3 DNA is TGCGCCAGCAGCTTGGAGGACAGGGTGTCGGATGAGCAGTTCTTC. Translating it yields CASSLEDRVSDEQFF. The V gene is TRBV5-1, the J gene TRBJ2-1; 8 bases line up with TRBD1. The V and J ends lost 0 bases and 8 bases, in that order; junction bases with no gene match: 7. Per the germline V gene, CDR1 is SGHRS and CDR2 is YFSETQ. The CDR3 covers 15 residues.